This TCR beta chain derives from a study of cytomegalovirus exposure and HLA in healthy donors. Study information: The study placed 70% to 90% of its roughly 400 genotyped donors in the Caucasian-associated ancestry cluster. Overall study findings and caveats: Several top significant clusters appeared, in a later analysis, to be linked to common viral pathogens. The investigators catalogued 180 or so TCR beta chains as cytomegalovirus-associated. A reported reduction in N-insertions relative to the approximately 640-donor mean was seen in an Asian-associated ancestry cluster in a later analysis.

This CDR3 spans 15 amino acids. V lost 3 bases, J lost 1 base, and 12 bases lay in between. CDR1 and CDR2 (germline): PRHDT, FYEKMQ (reference sequence). The PCR ran on 60 Vbeta and 13 Jbeta primers. Sequencing used immunoSEQ multiplex PCR; TCRdb keeps in-frame clones, though not all of them. Altogether about 150,000 clones are present, 72% being singletons, with the ten largest covering roughly 2.1%. In the case of this clone: The antigen remains unidentified.

Sequences were obtained from PBMCs. The clonotype was recovered from a man aged 40-55 years in good health and CMV-seronegative. The V gene is TRBV13, the J gene TRBJ1-1, with D tentatively TRBD1 (6 bases). The CDR3 sequence is CASSFGQPGNTEAFF. DNA for the CDR3: TGTGCCAGCAGCTTCGGACAGCCAGGGAACACTGAAGCTTTCTTT.